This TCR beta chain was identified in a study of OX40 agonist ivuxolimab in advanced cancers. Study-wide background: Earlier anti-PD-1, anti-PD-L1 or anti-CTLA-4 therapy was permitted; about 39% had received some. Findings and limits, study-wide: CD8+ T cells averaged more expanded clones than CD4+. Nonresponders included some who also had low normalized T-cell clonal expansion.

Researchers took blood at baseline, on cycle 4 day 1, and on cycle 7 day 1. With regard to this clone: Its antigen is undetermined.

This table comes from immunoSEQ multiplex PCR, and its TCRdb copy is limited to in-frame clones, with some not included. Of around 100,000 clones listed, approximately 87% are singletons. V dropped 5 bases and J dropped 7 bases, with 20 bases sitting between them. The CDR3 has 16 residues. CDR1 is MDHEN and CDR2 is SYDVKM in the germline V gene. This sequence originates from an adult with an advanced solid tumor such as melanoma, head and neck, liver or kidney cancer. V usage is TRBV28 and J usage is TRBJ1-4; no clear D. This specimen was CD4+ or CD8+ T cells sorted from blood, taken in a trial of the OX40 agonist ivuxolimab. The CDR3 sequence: CASSDAPPGLGEKLFF. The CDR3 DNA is TGTGCCAGCAGTGATGCCCCCCCGGGATTGGGTGAAAAACTGTTTTTT.